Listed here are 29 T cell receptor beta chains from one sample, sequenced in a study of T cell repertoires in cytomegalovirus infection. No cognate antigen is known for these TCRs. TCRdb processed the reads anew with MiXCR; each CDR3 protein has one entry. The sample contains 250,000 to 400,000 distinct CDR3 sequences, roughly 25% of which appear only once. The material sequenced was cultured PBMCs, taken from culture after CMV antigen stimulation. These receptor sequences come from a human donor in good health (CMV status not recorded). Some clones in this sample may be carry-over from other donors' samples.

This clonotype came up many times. CDR3: CASSLLTGGESGNTIYF. The CDR3 nucleotides are TGCGCCAGCAGCCTACTGACAGGGGGCGAATCTGGAAACACCATATATTTT. The chain recombines TRBV4-1 with TRBJ1-3, with 10 bases identical to TRBD1. The CDR3 consists of 17 residues. The germline gives CDR1 MGHRA, CDR2 YSYEKL. With 4 bases clipped from V and 1 base from J, the junction kept 7 bases outside the gene matches.

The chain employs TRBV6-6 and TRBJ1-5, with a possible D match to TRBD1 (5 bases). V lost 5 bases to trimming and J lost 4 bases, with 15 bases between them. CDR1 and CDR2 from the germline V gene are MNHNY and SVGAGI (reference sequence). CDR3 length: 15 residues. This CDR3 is CASSDIGGGNQPQHF. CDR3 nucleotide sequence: TGTGCCAGCAGTGACATCGGGGGAGGGAATCAGCCCCAGCATTTT.

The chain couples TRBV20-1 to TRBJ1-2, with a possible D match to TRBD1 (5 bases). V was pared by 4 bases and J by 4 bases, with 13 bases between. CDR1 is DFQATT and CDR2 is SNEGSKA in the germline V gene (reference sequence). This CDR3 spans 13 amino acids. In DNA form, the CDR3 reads TGCAGTGCTACCGACAGAAGAGGCTATGGCTACACCTTC. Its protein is CSATDRRGYGYTF.

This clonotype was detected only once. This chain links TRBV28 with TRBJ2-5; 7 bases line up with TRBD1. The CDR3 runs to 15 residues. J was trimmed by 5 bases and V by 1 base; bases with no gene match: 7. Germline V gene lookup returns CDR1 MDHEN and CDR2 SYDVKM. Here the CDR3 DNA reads TGTGCCAGCAGTTTATCGGACAGGTTAAGGGAGACCCAGTACTTC. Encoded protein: CASSLSDRLRETQYF. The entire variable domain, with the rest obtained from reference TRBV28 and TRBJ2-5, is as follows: DVKVTQSSRYLVKRTGEKVFLECVQDMDHENMFWYRQDPGLGLRLIYFSYDVKMKEKGDIPEGYSVSREKKERFSLILESASTNQTSMYLCASSLSDRLRETQYFGPGTRLLVL.

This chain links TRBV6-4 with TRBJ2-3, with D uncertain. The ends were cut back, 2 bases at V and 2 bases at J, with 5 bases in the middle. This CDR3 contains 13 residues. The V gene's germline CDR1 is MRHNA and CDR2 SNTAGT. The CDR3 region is CASSDRTTDTQYF. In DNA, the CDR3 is TGTGCCAGCAGTGACCGGACCACAGATACGCAGTATTTT.

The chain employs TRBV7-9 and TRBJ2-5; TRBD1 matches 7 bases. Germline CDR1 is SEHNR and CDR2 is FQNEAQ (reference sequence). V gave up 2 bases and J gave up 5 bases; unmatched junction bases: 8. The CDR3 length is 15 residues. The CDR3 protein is CASSLLTGNSETQYF. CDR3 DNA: TGTGCCAGCAGCTTATTGACAGGGAATTCGGAGACCCAGTACTTC.

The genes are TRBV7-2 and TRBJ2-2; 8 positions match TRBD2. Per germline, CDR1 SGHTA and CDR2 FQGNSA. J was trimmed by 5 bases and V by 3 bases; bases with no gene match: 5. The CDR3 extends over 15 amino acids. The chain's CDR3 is CASSLGLVGTGELFF. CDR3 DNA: TGTGCCAGCAGCTTGGGACTAGTCGGAACCGGGGAGCTGTTTTTT. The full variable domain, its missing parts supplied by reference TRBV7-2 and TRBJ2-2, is GAGVSQSPSNKVTEKGKDVELRCDPISGHTALYWYRQSLGQGLEFLIYFQGNSAPDKSGLPSDRFSAERTGGSVSTLTIQRTQQEDSAVYLCASSLGLVGTGELFFGEGSRLTVL.

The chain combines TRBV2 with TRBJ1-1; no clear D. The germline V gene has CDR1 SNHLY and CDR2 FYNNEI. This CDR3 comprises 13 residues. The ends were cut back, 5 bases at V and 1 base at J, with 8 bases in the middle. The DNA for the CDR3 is TGTGCCAGCAGTAATACACCGAACACTGAAGCTTTCTTT. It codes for CASSNTPNTEAFF. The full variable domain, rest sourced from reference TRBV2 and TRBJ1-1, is EPEVTQTPSHQVTQMGQEVILRCVPISNHLYFYWYRQILGQKVEFLVSFYNNEISEKSEIFDDQFSVERPDGSNFTLKIRSTKLEDSAMYFCASSNTPNTEAFFGQGTRLTVV.

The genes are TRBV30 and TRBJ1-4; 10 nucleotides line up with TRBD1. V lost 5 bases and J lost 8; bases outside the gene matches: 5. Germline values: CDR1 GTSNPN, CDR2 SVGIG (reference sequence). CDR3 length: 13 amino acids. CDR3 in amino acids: CAWDRTGGEKLFF. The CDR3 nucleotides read TGTGCCTGGGACCGGACAGGGGGAGAAAAACTGTTTTTT.

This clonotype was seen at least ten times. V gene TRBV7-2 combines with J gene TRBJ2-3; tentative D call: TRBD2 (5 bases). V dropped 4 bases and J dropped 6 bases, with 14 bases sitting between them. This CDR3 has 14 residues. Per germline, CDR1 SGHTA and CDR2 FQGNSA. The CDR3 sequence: CASSSGLLGDTQYF. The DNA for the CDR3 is TGTGCCAGCAGCTCAGGACTTCTAGGGGATACGCAGTATTTT.

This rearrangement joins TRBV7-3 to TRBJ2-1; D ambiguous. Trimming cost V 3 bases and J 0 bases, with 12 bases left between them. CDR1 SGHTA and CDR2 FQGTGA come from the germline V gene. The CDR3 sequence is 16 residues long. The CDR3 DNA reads TGTGCCAGCAGCTTCGGCCCGGAGAGCTCCTACAATGAGCAGTTCTTC. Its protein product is CASSFGPESSYNEQFF.

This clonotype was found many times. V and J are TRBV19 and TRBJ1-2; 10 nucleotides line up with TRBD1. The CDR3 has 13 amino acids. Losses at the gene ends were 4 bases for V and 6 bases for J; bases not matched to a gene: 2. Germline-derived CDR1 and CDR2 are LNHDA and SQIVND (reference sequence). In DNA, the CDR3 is TGTGCCAGTAGTACGACAGGGGGCGATGGCTACACCTTC. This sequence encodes CASSTTGGDGYTF.

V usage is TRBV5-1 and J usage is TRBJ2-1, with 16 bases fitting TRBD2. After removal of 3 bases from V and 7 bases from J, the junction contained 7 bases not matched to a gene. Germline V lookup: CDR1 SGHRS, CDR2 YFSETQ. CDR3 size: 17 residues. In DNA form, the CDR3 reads TGCGCCAGCAGCTCTGGGACTAGCGGGAGGGCCTTGAATGAGCAGTTCTTC. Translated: CASSSGTSGRALNEQFF.

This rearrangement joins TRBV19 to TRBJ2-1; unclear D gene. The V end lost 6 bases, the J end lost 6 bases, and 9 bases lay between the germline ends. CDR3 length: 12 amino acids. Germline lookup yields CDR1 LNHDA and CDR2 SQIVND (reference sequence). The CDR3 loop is CASRSLVNEQFF. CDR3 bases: TGTGCCAGTAGGTCCCTAGTCAATGAGCAGTTCTTC.

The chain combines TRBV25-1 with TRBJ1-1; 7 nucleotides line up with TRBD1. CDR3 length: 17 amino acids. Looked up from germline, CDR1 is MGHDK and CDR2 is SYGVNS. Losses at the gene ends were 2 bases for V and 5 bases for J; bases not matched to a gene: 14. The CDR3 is CASSETPGAGGWTEAFF. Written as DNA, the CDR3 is TGTGCCAGCAGTGAAACCCCAGGGGCAGGGGGTTGGACTGAAGCTTTCTTT.

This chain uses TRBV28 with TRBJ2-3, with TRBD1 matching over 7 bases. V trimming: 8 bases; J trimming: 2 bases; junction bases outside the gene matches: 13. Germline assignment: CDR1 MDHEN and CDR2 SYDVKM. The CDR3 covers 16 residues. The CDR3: CASPPTGLPPTDTQYF. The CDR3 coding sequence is TGTGCCAGCCCCCCGACAGGGCTCCCCCCCACAGATACGCAGTATTTT. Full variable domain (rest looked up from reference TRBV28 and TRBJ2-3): DVKVTQSSRYLVKRTGEKVFLECVQDMDHENMFWYRQDPGLGLRLIYFSYDVKMKEKGDIPEGYSVSREKKERFSLILESASTNQTSMYLCASPPTGLPPTDTQYFGPGTRLTVL.

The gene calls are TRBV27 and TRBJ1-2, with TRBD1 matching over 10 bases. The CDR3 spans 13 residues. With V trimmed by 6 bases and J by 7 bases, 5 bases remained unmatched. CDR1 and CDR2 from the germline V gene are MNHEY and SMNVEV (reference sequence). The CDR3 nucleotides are TGTGCCAGCAGGCCGACAGGGGGCGCTGGCTACACCTTC. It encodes CASRPTGGAGYTF.

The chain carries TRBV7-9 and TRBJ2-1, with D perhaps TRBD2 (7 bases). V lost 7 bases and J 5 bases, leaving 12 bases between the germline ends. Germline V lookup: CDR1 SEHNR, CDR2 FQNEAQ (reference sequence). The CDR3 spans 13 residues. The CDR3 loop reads CASKGGGHNEQFF. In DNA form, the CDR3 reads TGTGCCAGCAAAGGGGGAGGGCACAATGAGCAGTTCTTC.

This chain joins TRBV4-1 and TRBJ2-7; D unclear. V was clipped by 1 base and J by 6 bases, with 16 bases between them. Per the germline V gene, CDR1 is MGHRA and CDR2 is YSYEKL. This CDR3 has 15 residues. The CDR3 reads CASSQVRIASSEQYF. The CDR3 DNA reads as TGCGCCAGCAGCCAAGTGAGAATAGCCTCTTCCGAGCAGTACTTC.

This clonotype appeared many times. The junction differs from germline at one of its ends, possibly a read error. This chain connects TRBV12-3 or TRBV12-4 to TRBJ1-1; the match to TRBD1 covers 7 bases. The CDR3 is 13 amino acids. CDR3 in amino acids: CASSLMPTGILGF. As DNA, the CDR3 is TGTGCCAGCAGTTTAATGCCGACAGGGATTCTTGGTTTT.

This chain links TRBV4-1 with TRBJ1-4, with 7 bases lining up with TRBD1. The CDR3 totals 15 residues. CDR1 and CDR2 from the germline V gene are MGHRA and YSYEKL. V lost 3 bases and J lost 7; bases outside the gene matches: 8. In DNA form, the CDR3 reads TGCGCCAGCAGCCATGAAGGAGGACAGGTTGAAAAACTGTTTTTT. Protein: CASSHEGGQVEKLFF.

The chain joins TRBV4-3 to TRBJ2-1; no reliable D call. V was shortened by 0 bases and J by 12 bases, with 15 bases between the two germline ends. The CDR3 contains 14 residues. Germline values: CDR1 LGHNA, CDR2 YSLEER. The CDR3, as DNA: TGCGCCAGCAGCCAAGATAGCCTCTTGTTCAGGCAGTTCTTC. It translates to CASSQDSLLFRQFF.

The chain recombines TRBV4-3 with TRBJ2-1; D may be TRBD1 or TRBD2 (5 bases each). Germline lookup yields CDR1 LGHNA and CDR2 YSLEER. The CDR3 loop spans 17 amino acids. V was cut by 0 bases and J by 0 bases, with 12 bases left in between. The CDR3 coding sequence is TGCGCCAGCAGCCAAGATGTTTGGGGGAGCTCCTACAATGAGCAGTTCTTC. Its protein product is CASSQDVWGSSYNEQFF.

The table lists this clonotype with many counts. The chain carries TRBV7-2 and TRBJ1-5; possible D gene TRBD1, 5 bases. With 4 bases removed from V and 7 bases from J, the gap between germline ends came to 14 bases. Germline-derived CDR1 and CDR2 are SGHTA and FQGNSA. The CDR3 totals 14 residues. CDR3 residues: CASSYRSGGQPQHF. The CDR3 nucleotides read TGTGCCAGCAGCTATCGGAGCGGGGGACAGCCCCAGCATTTT. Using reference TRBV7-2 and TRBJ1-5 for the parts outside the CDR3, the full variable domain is GAGVSQSPSNKVTEKGKDVELRCDPISGHTALYWYRQSLGQGLEFLIYFQGNSAPDKSGLPSDRFSAERTGGSVSTLTIQRTQQEDSAVYLCASSYRSGGQPQHFGDGTRLSIL.

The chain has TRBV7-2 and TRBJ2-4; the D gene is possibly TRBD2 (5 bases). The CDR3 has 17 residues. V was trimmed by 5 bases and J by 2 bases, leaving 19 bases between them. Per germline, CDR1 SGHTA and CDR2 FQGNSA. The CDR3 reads CASSASSGLGSKNIQYF. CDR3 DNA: TGTGCCAGCAGCGCATCAAGCGGCCTCGGGTCCAAAAACATTCAGTACTTC.

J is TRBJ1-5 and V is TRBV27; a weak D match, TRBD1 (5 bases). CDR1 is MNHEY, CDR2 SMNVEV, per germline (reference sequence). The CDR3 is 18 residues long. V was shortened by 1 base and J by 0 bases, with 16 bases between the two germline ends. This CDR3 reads CASSLFGGSRYSNQPQHF. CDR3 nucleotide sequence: TGTGCCAGCAGTTTATTCGGGGGTTCGCGGTATAGCAATCAGCCCCAGCATTTT.

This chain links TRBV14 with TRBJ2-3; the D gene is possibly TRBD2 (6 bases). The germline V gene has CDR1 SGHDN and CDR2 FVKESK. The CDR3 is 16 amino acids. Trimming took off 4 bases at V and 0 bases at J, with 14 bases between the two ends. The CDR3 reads CASSLDSGISTDTQYF. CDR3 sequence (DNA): TGTGCCAGCAGCCTCGATAGCGGAATTAGCACAGATACGCAGTATTTT.

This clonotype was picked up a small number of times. The DNA for the CDR3 is TGTGCCAGCAGCTCCCACAGAGACTACGAGCAGTACTTC. The encoded protein is CASSSHRDYEQYF. The chain uses TRBV7-2 and TRBJ2-7, with D unresolved. The ends were cut back, 4 bases at V and 3 bases at J, with 10 bases in the middle. The CDR3 sequence is 13 residues long. Germline CDR1 SGHTA, CDR2 FQGNSA.

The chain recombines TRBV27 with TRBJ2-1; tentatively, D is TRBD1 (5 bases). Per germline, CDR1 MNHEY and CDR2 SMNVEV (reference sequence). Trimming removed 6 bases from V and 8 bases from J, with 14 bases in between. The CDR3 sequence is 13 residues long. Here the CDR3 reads CASSLGHNDEQFF. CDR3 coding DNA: TGTGCCAGCAGCCTTGGACACAACGATGAGCAGTTCTTC.